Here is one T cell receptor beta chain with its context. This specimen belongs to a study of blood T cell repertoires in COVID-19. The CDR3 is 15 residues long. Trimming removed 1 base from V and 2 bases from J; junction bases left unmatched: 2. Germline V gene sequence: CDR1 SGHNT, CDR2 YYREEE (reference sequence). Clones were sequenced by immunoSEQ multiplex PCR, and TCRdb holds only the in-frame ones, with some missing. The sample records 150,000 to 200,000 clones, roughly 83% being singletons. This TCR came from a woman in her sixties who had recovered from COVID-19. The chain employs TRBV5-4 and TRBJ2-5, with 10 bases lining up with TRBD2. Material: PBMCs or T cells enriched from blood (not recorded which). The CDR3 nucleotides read TGTGCCAGCAGCTTGAAACTAGCGGGACAAGAGACCCAGTACTTC. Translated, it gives CASSLKLAGQETQYF.